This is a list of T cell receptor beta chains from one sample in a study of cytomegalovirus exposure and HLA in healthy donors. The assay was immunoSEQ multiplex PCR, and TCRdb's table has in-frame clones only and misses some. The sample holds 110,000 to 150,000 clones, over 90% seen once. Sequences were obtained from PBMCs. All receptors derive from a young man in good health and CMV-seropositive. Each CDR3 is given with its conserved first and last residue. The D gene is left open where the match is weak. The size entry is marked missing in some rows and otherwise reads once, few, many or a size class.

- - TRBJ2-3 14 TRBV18 TGTGCCAGCTCACCACCGGCAGGCACAGATACGCAGTATTTT CASSPPAGTDTQYF
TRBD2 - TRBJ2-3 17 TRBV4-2 TGTGCCAGCAGCCCTGGACTAGCGGAGGGGTTCACAGATACGCAGTATTTT CASSPGLAEGFTDTQYF
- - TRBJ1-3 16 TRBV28 TGTGCCAGCAGTTCCCCCAGTGTCAACCATGGAAACACCATATATTTT CASSSPSVNHGNTIYF
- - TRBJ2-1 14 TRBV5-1 TGCGCCAGCAGAACACTAGTTCCCCCCAGCGAGCAGTTCTTC CASRTLVPPSEQFF
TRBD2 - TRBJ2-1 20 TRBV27 TGTGCCAGCAGTTTACAAACCTATCCCACCTCGGGACTAGGGGTCTATGAGCAGTTCTTC CASSLQTYPTSGLGVYEQFF
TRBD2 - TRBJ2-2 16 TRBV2 TGTGCCAGCAGCGTACTAGCGGGAGGCAACACCGGGGAGCTGTTTTTT CASSVLAGGNTGELFF
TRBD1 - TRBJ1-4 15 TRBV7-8 TGTGCCAGCAGGGGACAGGCCGCAACTAATGAAAAACTGTTTTTT CASRGQAATNEKLFF
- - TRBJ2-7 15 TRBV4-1 TGCGCCAGCAGCCAAAAGACCCACCAGGGCTACGAGCAGTACTTC CASSQKTHQGYEQYF
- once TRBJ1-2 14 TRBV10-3 TGTGCCATCAGTGTTACCGGGAGGGACTATGGCTACACCTTC CAISVTGRDYGYTF
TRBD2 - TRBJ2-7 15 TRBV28 TGTGCCAGCAGGGGGTCCGGGACTAGCTCCTACGAGCAGTACTTC CASRGSGTSSYEQYF
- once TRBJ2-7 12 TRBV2 TGTGCTACCCGGGACTTCGTGTCCGAGCAGTACTTC CATRDFVSEQYF
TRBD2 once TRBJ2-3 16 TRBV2 TGTGCCAGCAGTGAAAGGGCGGGAGCACTCACAGATACGCAGTATTTT CASSERAGALTDTQYF
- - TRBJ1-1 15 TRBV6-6 TGTGCCAGCTTCGAAACACAGGGCTCGAACACTGAAGCTTTCTTT CASFETQGSNTEAFF